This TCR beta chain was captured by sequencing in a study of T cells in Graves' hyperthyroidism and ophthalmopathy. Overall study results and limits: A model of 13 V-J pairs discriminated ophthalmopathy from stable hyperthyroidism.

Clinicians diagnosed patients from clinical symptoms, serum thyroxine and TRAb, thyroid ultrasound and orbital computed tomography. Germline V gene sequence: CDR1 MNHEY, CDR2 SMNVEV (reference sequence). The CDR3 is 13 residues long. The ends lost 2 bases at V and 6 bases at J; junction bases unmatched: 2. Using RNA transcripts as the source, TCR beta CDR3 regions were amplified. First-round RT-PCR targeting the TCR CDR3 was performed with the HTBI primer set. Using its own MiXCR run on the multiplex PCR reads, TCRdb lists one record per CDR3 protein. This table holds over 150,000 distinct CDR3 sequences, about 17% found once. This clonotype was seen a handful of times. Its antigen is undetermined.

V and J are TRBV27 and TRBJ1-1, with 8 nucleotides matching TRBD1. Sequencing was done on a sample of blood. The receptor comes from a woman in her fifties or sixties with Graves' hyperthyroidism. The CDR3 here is CASSLAQGAEAFF. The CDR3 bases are TGTGCCAGCAGTTTAGCACAGGGGGCTGAAGCTTTCTTT.